Below, 22 T cell receptor beta chains from the same sample are listed, as sequenced in a study of blood T cells in healthy people across ages. The authors ran a second PCR of about 6 to 12 cycles using a sample-barcoded 5' primer and a J-beta primer mix. TCRdb reanalysed the 5' RACE reads using MiXCR and keeps one entry per CDR3 protein. Among about 970,000 distinct CDR3 sequences, roughly 51% were seen once, and the ten largest hold roughly a fifth. Source material: blood. These receptors all come from a woman aged 55-75 years in good health.

This chain uses TRBV11-2 with TRBJ2-3; 9 bases line up with TRBD2. Losses at the gene ends were 4 bases for V and 2 bases for J; bases not matched to a gene: 4. CDR1 and CDR2 from the germline V gene are SGHAT and FQNNGV. The CDR3 covers 15 residues. CDR3 nucleotides: TGTGCCAGCAGCTCGTTAGCGGGGGTCACAGATACGCAGTATTTT. Amino acid sequence: CASSSLAGVTDTQYF.

The CDR3: CASSFSSGRATYEQYF. In DNA form, the CDR3 reads TGTGCCAGCAGTTTCAGTAGCGGGAGGGCCACCTACGAGCAGTACTTC. The rearrangement uses TRBV28 and TRBJ2-7, with 11 nucleotides matching TRBD2. The CDR3 sequence is 16 residues long. The germline CDR1 and CDR2 sequences are MDHEN and SYDVKM. Trimming cost V 3 bases and J 2 bases; bases outside gene matches: 6.

This chain connects TRBV6-2 or TRBV6-3 to TRBJ1-1; no definite D call. From germline, CDR1 is MNHEY and CDR2 SVGEGT. V was shortened by 7 bases and J by 8 bases, with 23 bases between the two germline ends. The CDR3 length is 15 residues. The CDR3 nucleotides are TGTGCCAGCATTGACTGGAGGGCTCCTAGTAGAGAAGCTTTCTTT. Amino acid sequence: CASIDWRAPSREAFF.

This chain connects TRBV19 to TRBJ2-4; D might be TRBD1 (6 bases). The CDR3 extends over 12 amino acids. Trimming took 11 bases from V and 7 from J, leaving 15 bases between them. CDR1 and CDR2 from the germline V gene are LNHDA and SQIVND (reference sequence). The DNA for the CDR3 is TGTGCCGCCCAGGGGCCGTATAACATTCAGTACTTC. Its translation: CAAQGPYNIQYF. The variable domain in full, completed from reference TRBV19 and TRBJ2-4, reads DGGITQSPKYLFRKEGQNVTLSCEQNLNHDAMYWYRQDPGQGLRLIYYSQIVNDFQKGDIAEGYSVSREKKESFPLTVTSAQKNPTAFYLCAAQGPYNIQYFGAGTRLSVL.

The V gene is TRBV12-3 or TRBV12-4, the J gene TRBJ2-7, with TRBD1 matching over 10 bases. V shed 6 bases, J shed 3 bases, and the junction held 8 bases outside the gene matches. This CDR3 is built from 15 residues. The CDR3 DNA is TGTGCCAGCAGGGGGGACAGGGGCGGAAACTACGAGCAGTACTTC. Amino acids: CASRGDRGGNYEQYF.

The chain couples TRBV5-5 to TRBJ2-7, with D possibly TRBD1 on 6 matching bases. This CDR3 is 15 amino acids long. V lost 4 bases, J lost 7 bases, and 21 bases lay in between. Germline V gives CDR1 SGHKS, CDR2 YYEKEE (reference sequence). In DNA, the CDR3 is TGTGCCAGCAGCAACGGACAGAGACCCTACAATGAGCAGTACTTC. This sequence encodes CASSNGQRPYNEQYF.

The chain has TRBV5-4 and TRBJ2-5, with 7 bases identical to TRBD2. V trimming: 3 bases; J trimming: 5 bases; junction bases outside the gene matches: 4. This CDR3 has 13 amino acids. In germline, CDR1 is SGHNT, CDR2 YYREEE (reference sequence). The CDR3 DNA reads TGTGCCAGCAGCTGGGTGGGGGGGGAGACCCAGTACTTC. Translated: CASSWVGGETQYF.

As regards this clonotype: At one end, the junction sequence differs from germline, possibly due to a read error. This rearrangement joins TRBV28 to TRBJ2-2; D might be TRBD2 (5 bases). CDR3 size: 14 residues. Germline CDR1 MDHEN, CDR2 SYDVKM. CDR3 residues: CASSLGVRTGELFF. In DNA, the CDR3 is TGCGCCAGCAGCCTCGGGGTACGCACCGGGGAGCTGTTTTTT.

Many counts were recorded for this clonotype. This chain joins TRBV2 and TRBJ1-1; the D gene is possibly TRBD1 (5 bases). Germline CDR1 is SNHLY and CDR2 is FYNNEI. The germline V and J ends were trimmed by 5 bases and 11 bases, with 15 bases remaining between them. The CDR3 runs to 12 residues. CDR3 bases: TGTGCCAGCAGTTATGGCAGGGTCGATGCTTTCTTT. Its translation: CASSYGRVDAFF. The complete variable domain, with remaining parts taken from reference TRBV2 and TRBJ1-1, reads EPEVTQTPSHQVTQMGQEVILRCVPISNHLYFYWYRQILGQKVEFLVSFYNNEISEKSEIFDDQFSVERPDGSNFTLKIRSTKLEDSAMYFCASSYGRVDAFFGQGTRLTVV.

This clonotype was detected only a few times. The V gene is TRBV6-2 or TRBV6-3, the J gene TRBJ1-6; D unclear. Trimming cost V 7 bases and J 12 bases, with 13 bases left between them. Germline V gene data show CDR1 as MNHEY and CDR2 as SVGEGT. This CDR3 has 12 amino acids. The DNA for the CDR3 is TGTGCCAGCATTGACGGAACGGGACCCCTCCACTTT. It codes for CASIDGTGPLHF.

The CDR3 here is CASSLRVSGPYADTQYF. The CDR3 DNA reads as TGTGCCAGCAGCTTAAGAGTATCAGGGCCCTACGCAGATACGCAGTATTTT. The chain uses TRBV7-2 and TRBJ2-3; tentatively, D is TRBD1 (5 bases). The CDR3 is 17 amino acids. Germline values: CDR1 SGHTA, CDR2 FQGNSA. Trimming took off 2 bases at V and 4 bases at J, with 19 bases between the two ends.

The CDR3 region is CASSPLAGGVGGYTF. The CDR3, as DNA: TGTGCCAGCAGTCCTCTAGCGGGCGGGGTCGGAGGCTACACCTTC. This chain joins TRBV12-3 or TRBV12-4 and TRBJ1-2; D not resolved. Trimming removed 5 bases from V and 8 bases from J, with 21 bases in between. The CDR3 has 15 amino acids.

The chain combines TRBV27 with TRBJ1-4, with 7 nucleotides matching TRBD1. With V trimmed by 5 bases and J by 10 bases, 13 bases remained unmatched. The V gene's germline CDR1 is MNHEY and CDR2 SMNVEV (reference sequence). The CDR3 has 15 amino acids. CDR3 residues: CASSPHLGGGGKLFF. The DNA of the CDR3 is TGTGCCAGCAGTCCACACCTGGGAGGGGGCGGAAAACTGTTTTTT.

V usage is TRBV6-6 and J usage is TRBJ2-7; D is uncertain. V lost 2 bases, J lost 0 bases, and 5 bases lay in between. Germline V gene lookup returns CDR1 MNHNY and CDR2 SVGAGI (reference sequence). There are 13 residues in the CDR3. The CDR3 is CASSYISSYEQYF. The CDR3 DNA follows: TGTGCCAGCAGTTACATTAGCTCCTACGAGCAGTACTTC.

This sequence joins TRBV7-4 and TRBJ2-7; 7 nucleotides match TRBD1. The CDR3 consists of 16 residues. V trimming: 4 bases; J trimming: 5 bases; junction bases outside the gene matches: 14. Germline V CDR1 and CDR2: SGHVT, SQSDAQ. CDR3 bases: TGTGCCAGCAGCTGCGCTGGGCAGACAGGGCCCCACGAGCAGTACTTC. As protein: CASSCAGQTGPHEQYF.

This clonotype was counted at least ten times. The CDR3 DNA follows: TGTGCCAGCAGTAGGACCGGGACCCCGGACAATGAGCAGTTCTTC. The encoded protein is CASSRTGTPDNEQFF. V and J are TRBV7-2 and TRBJ2-1; perhaps D is TRBD1 or TRBD2 (5 bases each). The V end was cut by 6 bases, the J end by 5 bases, with 17 bases between. Germline values: CDR1 SGHTA, CDR2 FQGNSA. The CDR3 contains 15 residues. Filled out from reference TRBV7-2 and TRBJ2-1, the complete variable domain reads GAGVSQSPSNKVTEKGKDVELRCDPISGHTALYWYRQSLGQGLEFLIYFQGNSAPDKSGLPSDRFSAERTGGSVSTLTIQRTQQEDSAVYLCASSRTGTPDNEQFFGPGTRLTVL.

A few counts support this clonotype. This rearrangement joins TRBV3-1 to TRBJ2-5; 10 positions agree with TRBD1. The DNA end is a closer match to TRBJ2-7, so the J assignment may be wrong. CDR3 size: 15 residues. Germline V gene data show CDR1 as LGHDT and CDR2 as YNNKEL (reference sequence). Here the CDR3 DNA reads TGTGCCAGCAGCCAACCGGGACAGGGGTTTAACGAGCAGTACTTC. Amino acids: CASSQPGQGFNEQYF.

The CDR3 reads CASSQDGGSGSYEQYF. The DNA of the CDR3 is TGTGCCAGCAGCCAAGATGGCGGGAGCGGCTCCTACGAGCAGTACTTC. The rearrangement links TRBV4-2 to TRBJ2-7, with TRBD2 matching 7 bases. The CDR3 has 16 residues. The germline CDR1 and CDR2 sequences are LGHNA and YNFKEQ. V lost 0 bases and J lost 0; bases outside the gene matches: 5.

As to this clonotype: A much larger clone differs by one base, so this may be a read error. The V and J genes are TRBV4-2 and TRBJ1-1; D unresolved. This CDR3 is 15 amino acids long. With 0 bases removed from V and 4 bases from J, the gap between germline ends came to 12 bases. Germline V gene lookup returns CDR1 LGHNA and CDR2 YNFKEQ. The DNA for the CDR3 is TGTGCCAGCAGCCAAGAAGATGTACAGTCCACTGAAGCTTTCTTT. This sequence encodes CASSQEDVQSTEAFF.

This clonotype was detected only a few times. The chain carries TRBV27 and TRBJ2-1; no reliable D call. Germline CDR1 and CDR2: MNHEY and SMNVEV (reference sequence). CDR3 size: 14 residues. The V and J ends lost 4 bases and 0 bases respectively, with 7 bases between them. The DNA for the CDR3 is TGTGCCAGCAGTTGGAGTGGCTCCTACAATGAGCAGTTCTTC. Amino acids: CASSWSGSYNEQFF.

This sequence joins TRBV20-1 and TRBJ2-3, with D perhaps TRBD1 (6 bases). The CDR3 covers 16 residues. Germline V gene data show CDR1 as DFQATT and CDR2 as SNEGSKA (reference sequence). V was clipped by 0 bases and J by 7 bases, with 20 bases between them. The CDR3 sequence is CSARDRGRDTRNTQYF. The CDR3, as DNA: TGCAGTGCTAGAGATCGAGGTCGGGACACTAGGAATACGCAGTATTTT.

This clonotype appeared a few times. V gene TRBV5-1 combines with J gene TRBJ2-6, with D hard to call. The CDR3 sequence is 14 residues long. V was cut by 4 bases and J by 0 bases, with 5 bases left in between. Looked up from germline, CDR1 is SGHRS and CDR2 is YFSETQ. The CDR3 protein is CASSVTSGANVLTF. CDR3 bases: TGCGCCAGCAGCGTGACCTCTGGGGCCAACGTCCTGACTTTC.